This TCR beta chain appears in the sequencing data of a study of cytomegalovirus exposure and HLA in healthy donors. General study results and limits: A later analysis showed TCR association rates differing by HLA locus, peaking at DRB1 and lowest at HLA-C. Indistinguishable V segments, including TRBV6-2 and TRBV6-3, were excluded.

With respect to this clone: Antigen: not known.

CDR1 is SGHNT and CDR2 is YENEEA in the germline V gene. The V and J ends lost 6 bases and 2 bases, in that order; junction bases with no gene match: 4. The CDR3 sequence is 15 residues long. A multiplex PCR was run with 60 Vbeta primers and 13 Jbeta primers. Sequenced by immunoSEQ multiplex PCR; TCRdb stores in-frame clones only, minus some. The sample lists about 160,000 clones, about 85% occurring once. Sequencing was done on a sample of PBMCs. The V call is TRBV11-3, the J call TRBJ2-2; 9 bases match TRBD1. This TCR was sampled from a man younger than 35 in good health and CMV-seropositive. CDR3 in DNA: TGTGCCAGCAGTCCGGACAGGGGTAACACCGGGGAGCTGTTTTTT. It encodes CASSPDRGNTGELFF.